The 12 T cell receptor beta chains reported below all come from one sample, sequenced in a study of cytotoxic CD8 clonotypes in ibrutinib-treated CLL. Profiling relied on immunoSEQ multiplex PCR, and the TCRdb table lists in-frame clones only, not all of them. The table records 200,000 to 250,000 clones, 75% to 85% of them present only once. Sequences were derived from PBMCs, sampled after 12 months of ibrutinib treatment. These receptors all stem from a human donor with chronic lymphocytic leukemia.

In the case of this clone: A much bigger clone sits one base away, suggesting this may be a read error. This same CDR3 is encoded by further DNA sequences in the sample. The V call is TRBV5-4, the J call TRBJ1-2; D not certain. This CDR3 has 14 residues. Germline CDR1 SGHNT, CDR2 YYREEE (reference sequence). Here the CDR3 reads CASSPTFWGYGYTF. CDR3 DNA sequence: TGCGCCAGCAGCCCTACATTCTGGGGCTATGGCTACACCTTC.

This chain uses TRBV2 with TRBJ2-2; TRBD1 is a possible D gene (6 bases). Germline V lookup: CDR1 SNHLY, CDR2 FYNNEI. There are 14 residues in the CDR3. Trimming cost V 1 base and J 5 bases, with 8 bases left between them. The CDR3 protein is CASSEGQVTGELFF. DNA of the CDR3: TGTGCCAGCAGTGAAGGACAGGTGACCGGGGAGCTGTTTTTT.

This clone was seen a single time. J is TRBJ1-2 and V is TRBV6-7, with D perhaps TRBD1 (6 bases). TRBV6-7 is an ORF; its function is uncertain. The length of the CDR3 is 15 residues. Trimming pared 7 bases from V and 6 bases from J, leaving 21 bases between. CDR3 DNA sequence: TGTGCCAGCACTAACCGGGACACCCCTCTCCATGGCTACACCTTC. Residues: CASTNRDTPLHGYTF.

The chain joins TRBV28 to TRBJ2-7, with D tentatively TRBD1 or TRBD2 (5 bases each). CDR1 and CDR2 (germline): MDHEN, SYDVKM. The V gene lost 6 bases and the J gene lost 2 bases, with 20 bases spanning the gap. This CDR3 is 16 amino acids long. DNA of the CDR3: TGTGCCAGCAGGGGACCAAGAGTGGCGGGTGCCTACGAGCAGTACTTC. It translates to CASRGPRVAGAYEQYF.

This chain uses TRBV19 with TRBJ2-7; D gene ambiguous. The CDR3 loop spans 13 amino acids. Germline CDR1 and CDR2: LNHDA and SQIVND (reference sequence). Trimming removed 3 bases at V and 1 base at J, with 7 bases between. CDR3 loop: CASSIMDSYEQYF. The CDR3 DNA reads TGTGCCAGTAGTATTATGGATTCCTACGAGCAGTACTTC.

This clone was picked up a small number of times. V gene TRBV15 combines with J gene TRBJ2-3, with D perhaps TRBD1 or TRBD2 (5 bases each). Trimming removed 7 bases at V and 6 bases at J, with 14 bases between. The CDR3 totals 13 residues. The germline gives CDR1 LNHNV, CDR2 YYDKDF (reference sequence). Written as DNA, the CDR3 is TGTGCCACCACCCATGGGGACCGCGATACGCAGTATTTT. Translating it yields CATTHGDRDTQYF.

This clone was observed a single time. The CDR3 DNA is TGTGCCAGCAGCTTCGGGCTAGCGGGATTACAGGGAGAGCAGTTCTTC. It translates to CASSFGLAGLQGEQFF. V gene TRBV7-9 combines with J gene TRBJ2-1; 9 bases align to TRBD2. Germline CDR1 SEHNR, CDR2 FQNEAQ (reference sequence). The V and J ends lost 3 bases and 10 bases, in that order; junction bases with no gene match: 13. This CDR3 contains 16 residues.

The V and J genes are TRBV6-5 and TRBJ1-2; D is perhaps TRBD1 (6 bases). Germline lookup yields CDR1 MNHEY and CDR2 SVGAGI. The CDR3 consists of 14 residues. With 6 bases removed from V and 7 bases from J, the gap between germline ends came to 18 bases. CDR3 region: CASSPPGGAGGYTF. CDR3 DNA sequence: TGTGCCAGCAGCCCCCCGGGGGGGGCTGGTGGCTACACCTTC.

This sequence joins TRBV28 and TRBJ1-3; possibly TRBD1 for D (5 bases). Trimming cost V 6 bases and J 0 bases, with 15 bases left between them. This CDR3 contains 16 residues. Germline values: CDR1 MDHEN, CDR2 SYDVKM. The CDR3 region is CASRFLDSLSGNTIYF. CDR3 sequence (DNA): TGTGCCAGCAGATTTCTCGACAGCCTCTCTGGAAACACCATATATTTT. Full variable domain (remainder filled in from reference TRBV28 and TRBJ1-3): DVKVTQSSRYLVKRTGEKVFLECVQDMDHENMFWYRQDPGLGLRLIYFSYDVKMKEKGDIPEGYSVSREKKERFSLILESASTNQTSMYLCASRFLDSLSGNTIYFGEGSWLTVV.

The chain employs TRBV7-3 and TRBJ1-2, with TRBD1 matching 9 bases. The CDR3 contains 16 residues. Germline V gene data show CDR1 as SGHTA and CDR2 as FQGTGA. The V and J ends lost 2 bases and 8 bases, in that order; junction bases with no gene match: 12. CDR3 region: CASSLGGTGTGWGYTF. DNA of the CDR3: TGTGCCAGCAGCTTAGGAGGAACCGGGACAGGGTGGGGCTACACCTTC.

The chain carries TRBV4-2 and TRBJ1-2; perhaps TRBD1 as D (6 bases). Trimming pared 3 bases from V and 6 bases from J, leaving 26 bases between. Germline lookup yields CDR1 LGHNA and CDR2 YNFKEQ. The CDR3 contains 18 residues. The CDR3 DNA sequence: TGTGCCAGCAGCCACATGGACGGGACCGGGACAAGGGGGAATGGCTACACCTTC. This sequence encodes CASSHMDGTGTRGNGYTF.

In its sample, this clone was seen a few times. Different DNA sequences within this sample yield the same CDR3. The CDR3 DNA sequence: TGCGCCAGCAGCCACGGGACAGGGGGAGGCTACACCTTC. Amino acid sequence: CASSHGTGGGYTF. The genes are TRBV4-1 and TRBJ1-2, with 11 bases matching TRBD1. V was pared by 3 bases and J by 8 bases, with 2 bases of the junction left unmatched. The germline V gene has CDR1 MGHRA and CDR2 YSYEKL. The CDR3 is made up of 13 amino acids.